These T cell receptor beta chains were read from a single sample in a study of PD-1 blockade in classical Hodgkin lymphoma. Sequencing used immunoSEQ multiplex PCR; TCRdb keeps in-frame clones, though not all of them. Of over 3,500 clones in the sample, 55% to 85% were seen once. The specimen was CD8+ T cells from blood, collected before the fourth cycle of nivolumab. Receptors were obtained from a human donor with classical Hodgkin lymphoma. CDR3s include the opening cysteine and the closing phenylalanine or tryptophan. A D gene is named only where the DNA matches it firmly. Clone size is stated in some rows and not others, as once, few, many or a class when expanded.

CDR3 protein: CTSSQDYPCRPYEQYF; CDR3 DNA: .; D gene: .; V gene: TRBV1; J gene: TRBJ2-7; clone size: .
CDR3 protein: CASSGTGGANTGELFF; CDR3 DNA: TGCGCCAGCAGCGGGACAGGCGGTGCGAACACCGGGGAGCTGTTTTTT; D gene: TRBD1; V gene: TRBV10-2; J gene: TRBJ2-2; clone size: .
CDR3 protein: CASSQDPGQGITEQYF; CDR3 DNA: TGCGCCAGCAGCCAAGATCCCGGACAGGGTATTACCGAGCAGTACTTC; D gene: TRBD1; V gene: TRBV4-3; J gene: TRBJ2-7; clone size: .
CDR3 protein: CASRLAGTGLNSPLHF; CDR3 DNA: TGTGCCAGCAGACTGGCCGGGACAGGTCTTAATTCACCCCTCCACTTT; D gene: TRBD1; V gene: TRBV2; J gene: TRBJ1-6; clone size: .
CDR3 protein: CASSEADLRSGQPQHF; CDR3 DNA: TGTGCCAGCAGTGAAGCGGACCTCAGGTCAGGTCAGCCCCAGCATTTT; D gene: .; V gene: TRBV6-1; J gene: TRBJ1-5; clone size: .
CDR3 protein: CATRSIRSSYEQYF; CDR3 DNA: TGTGCCACCCGGTCCATCCGAAGCTCCTACGAGCAGTACTTC; D gene: .; V gene: TRBV15; J gene: TRBJ2-7; clone size: .
CDR3 protein: CASSVTSGGWNTEAFF; CDR3 DNA: TGTGCCAGCAGCGTAACCTCGGGGGGATGGAACACTGAAGCTTTCTTT; D gene: .; V gene: TRBV9; J gene: TRBJ1-1; clone size: few
CDR3 protein: CASSAPHVGDNEQFF; CDR3 DNA: TGTGCCAGCAGCGCCCCCCATGTGGGGGACAATGAGCAGTTCTTC; D gene: .; V gene: TRBV7-2; J gene: TRBJ2-1; clone size: .
CDR3 protein: CASSLGQGVADTQYF; CDR3 DNA: TGTGCCAGCAGCTTAGGTCAGGGGGTAGCAGATACGCAGTATTTT; D gene: TRBD1; V gene: TRBV11-2; J gene: TRBJ2-3; clone size: .
CDR3 protein: CASSVDGGQGRTGEQFF; CDR3 DNA: TGTGCCAGCAGCGTAGACGGGGGGCAGGGGAGAACCGGTGAGCAGTTCTTC; D gene: .; V gene: TRBV9; J gene: TRBJ2-1; clone size: .
CDR3 protein: CASSWDRGGNTGELFF; CDR3 DNA: TGCGCCAGCAGCTGGGACAGGGGCGGGAACACCGGGGAGCTGTTTTTT; D gene: TRBD1; V gene: TRBV5-1; J gene: TRBJ2-2; clone size: .
CDR3 protein: CASRSNEQFF; CDR3 DNA: TGTGCAAGTCGAAGCAATGAGCAGTTCTTC; D gene: .; V gene: TRBV12-2; J gene: TRBJ2-1; clone size: .
CDR3 protein: CASSPGTQPSTDTQYF; CDR3 DNA: TGTGCCAGCAGCCCCGGGACACAACCCTCCACAGATACGCAGTATTTT; D gene: .; V gene: TRBV21-1; J gene: TRBJ2-3; clone size: .
CDR3 protein: CASPTGGNYGYTF; CDR3 DNA: TGTGCCAGTCCTACAGGGGGTAACTATGGCTACACCTTC; D gene: TRBD1; V gene: TRBV2; J gene: TRBJ1-2; clone size: .
CDR3 protein: CASSFQGNEKLFF; CDR3 DNA: TGTGCCAGCAGTTTCCAGGGGAATGAAAAACTGTTTTTT; D gene: .; V gene: TRBV27; J gene: TRBJ1-4; clone size: .
CDR3 protein: CASSPLAGPNTGELFF; CDR3 DNA: TGTGCCAGCAGCCCATTAGCGGGCCCGAACACCGGGGAGCTGTTTTTT; D gene: TRBD2; V gene: TRBV11-2; J gene: TRBJ2-2; clone size: .
CDR3 protein: CASSLSVGSTDTQYF; CDR3 DNA: TGTGCCAGCAGTTTATCTGTCGGTTCCACAGATACGCAGTATTTT; D gene: .; V gene: TRBV27; J gene: TRBJ2-3; clone size: .
CDR3 protein: CASRGTGQIYGYTF; CDR3 DNA: TGTGCCAGCAGGGGGACAGGGCAGATCTATGGCTACACCTTC; D gene: TRBD1; V gene: TRBV28; J gene: TRBJ1-2; clone size: .
CDR3 protein: CASTPRGSSYHYTF; CDR3 DNA: TGTGCCAGCACCCCAAGGGGTTCGAGCTACCACTACACCTTC; D gene: .; V gene: TRBV13; J gene: TRBJ1-2; clone size: .
CDR3 protein: CASSQLGRRQGSSYNEQFF; CDR3 DNA: TGCGCCAGCAGCCAACTAGGGCGCAGACAGGGGTCATCCTACAATGAGCAGTTCTTC; D gene: TRBD1; V gene: TRBV4-1; J gene: TRBJ2-1; clone size: .
CDR3 protein: CASYAQGTVCQETQYF; CDR3 DNA: TGTGCCAGCTATGCACAGGGGACCGTTTGCCAAGAGACCCAGTACTTC; D gene: .; V gene: TRBV21-1; J gene: TRBJ2-5; clone size: .
CDR3 protein: CASSLGGAGEQYF; CDR3 DNA: TGTGCCAGCAGTTTAGGGGGGGCGGGTGAGCAGTACTTC; D gene: .; V gene: TRBV27; J gene: TRBJ2-7; clone size: once
CDR3 protein: CASRETGGNLEGYTF; CDR3 DNA: TGTGCCAGCAGGGAGACAGGGGGGAACCTGGAGGGCTACACCTTC; D gene: TRBD1; V gene: TRBV2; J gene: TRBJ1-2; clone size: .
CDR3 protein: CASSSNPGLAGRNEQFF; CDR3 DNA: TGCGCCAGCAGCTCCAACCCGGGACTAGCGGGACGGAATGAGCAGTTCTTC; D gene: TRBD2; V gene: TRBV5-1; J gene: TRBJ2-1; clone size: .
CDR3 protein: CASSLANRVHEQYF; CDR3 DNA: TGTGCCAGCAGCTTGGCAAACAGGGTGCACGAGCAGTACTTC; D gene: .; V gene: TRBV5-4; J gene: TRBJ2-7; clone size: .
CDR3 protein: CASSKTGTGELFF; CDR3 DNA: TGTGCCAGTAGTAAGACGGGCACCGGGGAGCTGTTTTTT; D gene: .; V gene: TRBV19; J gene: TRBJ2-2; clone size: .
CDR3 protein: CASSLTAGNTGELFF; CDR3 DNA: TGTGCCAGCAGTTTAACGGCAGGGAACACCGGGGAGCTGTTTTTT; D gene: .; V gene: TRBV27; J gene: TRBJ2-2; clone size: .
CDR3 protein: CASSRQELNEKLFF; CDR3 DNA: TGTGCCAGCAGCAGACAGGAGCTTAATGAAAAACTGTTTTTT; D gene: .; V gene: TRBV13; J gene: TRBJ1-4; clone size: .
CDR3 protein: CASSFTAMDQPQHF; CDR3 DNA: TGCGCCAGCAGTTTTACAGCTATGGATCAGCCCCAGCATTTT; D gene: .; V gene: TRBV10-2; J gene: TRBJ1-5; clone size: .
CDR3 protein: CASSPRQGGQETQYF; CDR3 DNA: TGTGCCAGCAGCCCCCGACAGGGGGGTCAAGAGACCCAGTACTTC; D gene: TRBD1; V gene: TRBV5-6; J gene: TRBJ2-5; clone size: .
CDR3 protein: CASSQDWRLGETEAFF; CDR3 DNA: TGCGCCAGCAGCCAAGATTGGCGTTTAGGAGAAACTGAAGCTTTCTTT; D gene: .; V gene: TRBV5-4; J gene: TRBJ1-1; clone size: .
CDR3 protein: CASSLAESDGYTF; CDR3 DNA: TGCGCCAGCAGCTTGGCCGAGTCAGATGGCTACACCTTC; D gene: .; V gene: TRBV5-1; J gene: TRBJ1-2; clone size: few
CDR3 protein: CASSPVSNQPQHF; CDR3 DNA: TGTGCCAGTAGTCCAGTTAGCAATCAGCCCCAGCATTTT; D gene: .; V gene: TRBV19; J gene: TRBJ1-5; clone size: .
CDR3 protein: CASSFERSTDTQYF; CDR3 DNA: TGTGCCAGCAGCTTCGAGCGGAGCACAGATACGCAGTATTTT; D gene: .; V gene: TRBV5-5; J gene: TRBJ2-3; clone size: .
CDR3 protein: CASSPGRLAGGRIEQFF; CDR3 DNA: TGTGCCAGCAGCCCCGGACGACTAGCGGGGGGGCGGATTGAGCAGTTCTTC; D gene: TRBD2; V gene: TRBV7-9; J gene: TRBJ2-1; clone size: .
CDR3 protein: CASSLARSSLYGTDTQYF; CDR3 DNA: TGTGCCAGCAGCTTAGCGCGCTCGTCCCTCTATGGCACAGATACGCAGTATTTT; D gene: .; V gene: TRBV7-6; J gene: TRBJ2-3; clone size: .
CDR3 protein: CASGGQGPTEAFF; CDR3 DNA: TGTGCCAGCGGCGGACAGGGACCCACTGAAGCTTTCTTT; D gene: TRBD1; V gene: TRBV2; J gene: TRBJ1-1; clone size: .
CDR3 protein: CASSPTLGRDTEAFF; CDR3 DNA: TGTGCCAGCAGTCCCACCCTAGGGAGGGACACTGAAGCTTTCTTT; D gene: .; V gene: TRBV28; J gene: TRBJ1-1; clone size: once
CDR3 protein: CASSLDPYGGATDTQYF; CDR3 DNA: TGTGCCAGCAGCTTAGACCCTTACGGGGGTGCCACAGATACGCAGTATTTT; D gene: .; V gene: TRBV7-2; J gene: TRBJ2-3; clone size: .
CDR3 protein: CASSYSWFSDNEQFF; CDR3 DNA: TGTGCCAGCAGTTACTCGTGGTTTAGTGACAATGAGCAGTTCTTC; D gene: .; V gene: TRBV6-6; J gene: TRBJ2-1; clone size: few
CDR3 protein: CASSWALTDTQYF; CDR3 DNA: TGTGCCAGTAGTTGGGCCCTCACAGATACGCAGTATTTT; D gene: .; V gene: TRBV19; J gene: TRBJ2-3; clone size: .
CDR3 protein: CASSEAGVGGNTIYF; CDR3 DNA: TGTGCCAGCAGTGAAGCAGGGGTCGGAGGAAACACCATATATTTT; D gene: .; V gene: TRBV6-1; J gene: TRBJ1-3; clone size: .
CDR3 protein: CASSEWFYRTGKQPQHF; CDR3 DNA: TGTGCCAGCAGTGAATGGTTTTATAGGACAGGGAAACAGCCCCAGCATTTT; D gene: TRBD1; V gene: TRBV6-1; J gene: TRBJ1-5; clone size: once
CDR3 protein: CASSDSKLGKNTGELFF; CDR3 DNA: TGTGCCAGCAGTGACTCGAAGTTGGGGAAAAACACCGGGGAGCTGTTTTTT; D gene: .; V gene: TRBV6-4; J gene: TRBJ2-2; clone size: .
CDR3 protein: CASSEGVGTYNEQFF; CDR3 DNA: TGTGCCAGCAGTGAAGGTGTGGGGACCTACAATGAGCAGTTCTTC; D gene: .; V gene: TRBV6-1; J gene: TRBJ2-1; clone size: .
CDR3 protein: CASSLGGEQFF; CDR3 DNA: TGTGCCAGCAGCTTAGGGGGTGAGCAGTTCTTC; D gene: .; V gene: TRBV11-2; J gene: TRBJ2-1; clone size: .
CDR3 protein: CASSTQIDGAQYF; CDR3 DNA: TGTGCCAGTAGTACTCAAATCGATGGTGCGCAGTATTTT; D gene: .; V gene: TRBV19; J gene: TRBJ2-3; clone size: .
CDR3 protein: CASSEWTRAGELFF; CDR3 DNA: TGTGCCAGCAGTGAGTGGACACGGGCCGGGGAGCTGTTTTTT; D gene: .; V gene: TRBV6-1; J gene: TRBJ2-2; clone size: .
CDR3 protein: CAWSVPPKYREGLPGELFF; CDR3 DNA: TGTGCCTGGAGTGTACCCCCCAAATATCGGGAGGGCCTACCCGGGGAGCTGTTTTTT; D gene: TRBD2; V gene: TRBV30; J gene: TRBJ2-2; clone size: .
CDR3 protein: CASSFSGGGAWETQYF; CDR3 DNA: TGTGCCAGCAGCTTTTCTGGCGGGGGGGCGTGGGAGACCCAGTACTTC; D gene: TRBD2; V gene: TRBV7-9; J gene: TRBJ2-5; clone size: .
CDR3 protein: CASSEFDTILNEQFF; CDR3 DNA: TGCGCCAGCAGTGAGTTTGATACAATCCTCAATGAGCAGTTCTTC; D gene: .; V gene: TRBV10-1; J gene: TRBJ2-1; clone size: .
CDR3 protein: CASSLARGFSVTINEKLFF; CDR3 DNA: TGTGCCAGCAGCTTAGCGCGGGGTTTTTCCGTAACAATCAATGAAAAACTGTTTTTT; D gene: .; V gene: TRBV11-3; J gene: TRBJ1-4; clone size: .
CDR3 protein: CASSESGGGAADEQFF; CDR3 DNA: TGTGCCAGCAGTGAATCCGGCGGGGGGGCTGCCGATGAGCAGTTCTTC; D gene: TRBD2; V gene: TRBV6-4; J gene: TRBJ2-1; clone size: .